Following are 3 T cell receptor beta chains from one sample sequenced in a study of identical twins. TCRdb redid the calling of the 5' RACE reads with MiXCR, one entry per CDR3 protein. The sample holds around 220,000 distinct CDR3 sequences, 11% to 15% seen once. The material sequenced was memory (CD45RO+) T cells sorted from blood. These receptors originate from a woman under 30 in good health.

V gene TRBV12-3 or TRBV12-4 combines with J gene TRBJ1-1, with 7 bases identical to TRBD1. The CDR3 loop spans 14 amino acids. Germline trimming cut 7 bases from V and 4 bases from J; bases unmatched to any gene: 9. CDR3 in DNA: TGTGCCAGCATTCAGACAGGGTCGGGCACTGAAGCTTTCTTT. Encoded protein: CASIQTGSGTEAFF.

In its sample, this clonotype was seen a few times. This chain links TRBV12-3 or TRBV12-4 with TRBJ2-7; TRBD1 might be the D (5 bases). V was trimmed by 4 bases and J by 5 bases, leaving 9 bases between them. This CDR3 contains 12 residues. In DNA, the CDR3 is TGTGCCAGCAGTTACGCAGGGCACGAGCAGTACTTC. Translated, it gives CASSYAGHEQYF.

This clonotype was picked up a small number of times. J is TRBJ2-2 and V is TRBV7-2; a possible D gene is TRBD1 (5 bases). The germline V gene encodes CDR1 SGHTA and CDR2 FQGNSA. V was clipped by 6 bases and J by 5 bases, with 10 bases between them. This CDR3 is built from 13 residues. The CDR3 loop is CASRRTLTGELFF. CDR3 coding DNA: TGTGCCAGCAGGCGGACACTTACCGGGGAGCTGTTTTTT. The full variable domain, with the rest looked up from reference TRBV7-2 and TRBJ2-2, is GAGVSQSPSNKVTEKGKDVELRCDPISGHTALYWYRQSLGQGLEFLIYFQGNSAPDKSGLPSDRFSAERTGGSVSTLTIQRTQQEDSAVYLCASRRTLTGELFFGEGSRLTVL.